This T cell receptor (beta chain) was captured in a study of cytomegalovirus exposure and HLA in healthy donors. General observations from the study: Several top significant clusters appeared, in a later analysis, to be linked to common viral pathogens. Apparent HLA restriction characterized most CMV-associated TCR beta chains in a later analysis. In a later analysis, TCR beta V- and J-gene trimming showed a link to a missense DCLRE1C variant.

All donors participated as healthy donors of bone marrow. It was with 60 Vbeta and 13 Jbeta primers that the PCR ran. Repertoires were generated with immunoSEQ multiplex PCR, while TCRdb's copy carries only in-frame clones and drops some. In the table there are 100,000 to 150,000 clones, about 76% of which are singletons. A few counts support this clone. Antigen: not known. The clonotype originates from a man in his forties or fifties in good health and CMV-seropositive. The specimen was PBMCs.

The CDR3 spells CASSQTTGGLGQGVNTEAFF. Here the CDR3 DNA reads TGCGCCAGCAGCCAAACTACAGGGGGCCTAGGACAGGGGGTGAACACTGAAGCTTTCTTT. J is TRBJ1-1 and V is TRBV4-1, with TRBD1 identical over 10 bases. After removal of 2 bases from V and 0 bases from J, the junction contained 15 bases not matched to a gene. This CDR3 spans 20 amino acids. CDR1 MGHRA and CDR2 YSYEKL come from the germline V gene.